This T cell receptor (beta chain) was sequenced during a study of blood T cell repertoires in COVID-19. As for the study in general: Nucleic acid was either cDNA or gDNA, and it came from T cells, B-cell-depleted T cells, or PBMCs.

The ends lost 4 bases at V and 7 bases at J; junction bases unmatched: 4. The length of the CDR3 is 13 residues. Germline V CDR1 and CDR2: MNHNY, SVGAGI (reference sequence). Recruited during active infection, patients (from Seattle) were subsequently followed longitudinally. Original processing notes: Scientists estimated how many nucleated cells there were by amplifying reference gene primers. Clones were read by immunoSEQ multiplex PCR, and TCRdb kept only the in-frame ones, dropping some. V and J calls plus clone size are reproduced from that table; the DNA served to infer D and trimming. The profile shows under 65,000 clones, about 90% of them singletons. This clone appeared a few times.

The specimen was peripheral blood. The chain joins TRBV6-6 to TRBJ1-5; 7 bases align to TRBD1. The sequence was collected from a woman older than 75 with COVID-19, enrolled during active disease. The CDR3 DNA sequence: TGTGCCAGCAGTTCAGGGGGAGGACAGCCCCAGCATTTT. Its protein product is CASSSGGGQPQHF.